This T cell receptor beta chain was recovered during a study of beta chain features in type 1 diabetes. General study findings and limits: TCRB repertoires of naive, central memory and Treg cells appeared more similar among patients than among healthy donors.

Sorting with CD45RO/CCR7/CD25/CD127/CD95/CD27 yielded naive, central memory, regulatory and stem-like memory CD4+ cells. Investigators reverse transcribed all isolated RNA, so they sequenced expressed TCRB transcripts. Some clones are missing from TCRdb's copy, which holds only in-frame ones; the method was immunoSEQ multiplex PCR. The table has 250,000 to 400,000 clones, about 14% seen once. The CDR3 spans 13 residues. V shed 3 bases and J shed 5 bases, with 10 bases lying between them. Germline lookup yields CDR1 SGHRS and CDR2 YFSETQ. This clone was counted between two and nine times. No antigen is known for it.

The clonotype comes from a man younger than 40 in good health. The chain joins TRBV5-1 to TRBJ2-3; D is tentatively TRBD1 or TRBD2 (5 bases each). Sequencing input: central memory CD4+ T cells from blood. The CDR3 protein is CASSSGGGDTQYF. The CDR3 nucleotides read TGCGCCAGCAGCTCCGGTGGGGGAGATACGCAGTATTTT.